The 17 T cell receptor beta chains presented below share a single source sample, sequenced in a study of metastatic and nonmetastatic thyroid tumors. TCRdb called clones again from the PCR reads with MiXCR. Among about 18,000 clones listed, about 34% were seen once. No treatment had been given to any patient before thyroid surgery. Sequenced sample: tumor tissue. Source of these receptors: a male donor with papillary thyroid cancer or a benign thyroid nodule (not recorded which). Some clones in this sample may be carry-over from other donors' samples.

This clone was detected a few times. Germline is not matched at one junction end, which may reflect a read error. The CDR3 coding sequence is TGTTCCAGTAGTCACGGGACTAGCGGCGAGCAGTACTTC. Translation gives CSSSHGTSGEQYF. The chain carries TRBV19 and TRBJ2-7; TRBD2 aligns across 11 bases. The germline CDR1 and CDR2 sequences are LNHDA and SQIVND (reference sequence). The length of the CDR3 is 13 residues.

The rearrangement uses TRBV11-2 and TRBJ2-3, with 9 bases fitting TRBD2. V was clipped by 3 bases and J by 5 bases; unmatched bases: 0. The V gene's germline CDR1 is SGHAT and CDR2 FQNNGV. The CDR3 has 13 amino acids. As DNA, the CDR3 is TGTGCCAGCAGCTTGACTAGCGGAGATACGCAGTATTTT. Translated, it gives CASSLTSGDTQYF.

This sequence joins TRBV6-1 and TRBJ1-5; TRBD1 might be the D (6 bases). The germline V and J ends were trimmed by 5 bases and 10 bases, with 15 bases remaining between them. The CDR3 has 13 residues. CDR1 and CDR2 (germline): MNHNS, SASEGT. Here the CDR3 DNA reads TGTGCCAGCAGTAAGACAGGAGATCTTCCCCAGCATTTT. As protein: CASSKTGDLPQHF.

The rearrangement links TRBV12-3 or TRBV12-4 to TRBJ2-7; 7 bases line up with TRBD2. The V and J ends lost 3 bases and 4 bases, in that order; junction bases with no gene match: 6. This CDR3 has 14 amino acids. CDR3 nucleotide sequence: TGTGCCAGCAGTTTTGGGCTGGGGGGGTACGAGCAGTACTTC. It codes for CASSFGLGGYEQYF.

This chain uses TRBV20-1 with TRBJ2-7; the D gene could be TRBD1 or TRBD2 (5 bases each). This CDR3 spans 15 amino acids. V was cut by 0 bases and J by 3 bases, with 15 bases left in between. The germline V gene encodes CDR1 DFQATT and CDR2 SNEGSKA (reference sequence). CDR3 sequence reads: CSARDRGVTDYEQYF. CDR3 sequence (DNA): TGCAGTGCTAGAGATCGGGGTGTGACAGACTACGAGCAGTACTTC.

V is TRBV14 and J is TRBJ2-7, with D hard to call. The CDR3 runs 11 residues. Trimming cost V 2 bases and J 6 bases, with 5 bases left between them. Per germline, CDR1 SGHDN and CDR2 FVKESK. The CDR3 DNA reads TGTGCCAGCAGCCAATTTCGCGAGCAGTACTTC. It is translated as CASSQFREQYF. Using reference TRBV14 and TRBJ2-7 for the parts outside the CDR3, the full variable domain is EAGVTQFPSHSVIEKGQTVTLRCDPISGHDNLYWYRRVMGKEIKFLLHFVKESKQDESGMPNNRFLAERTGGTYSTLKVQPAELEDSGVYFCASSQFREQYFGPGTRLTVT.

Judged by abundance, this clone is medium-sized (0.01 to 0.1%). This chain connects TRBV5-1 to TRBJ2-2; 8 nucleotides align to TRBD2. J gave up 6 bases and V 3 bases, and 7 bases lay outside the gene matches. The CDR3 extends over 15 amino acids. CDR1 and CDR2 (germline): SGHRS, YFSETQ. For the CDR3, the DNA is TGCGCCAGCAGCTCCGGACTAGCCGGTCCCGGGGAGCTGTTTTTT. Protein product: CASSSGLAGPGELFF.

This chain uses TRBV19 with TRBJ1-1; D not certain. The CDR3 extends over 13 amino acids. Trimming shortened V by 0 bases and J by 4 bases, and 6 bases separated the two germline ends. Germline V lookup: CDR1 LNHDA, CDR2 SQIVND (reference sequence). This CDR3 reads CASSIDTLTEAFF. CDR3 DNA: TGTGCCAGTAGTATAGATACACTCACTGAAGCTTTCTTT.

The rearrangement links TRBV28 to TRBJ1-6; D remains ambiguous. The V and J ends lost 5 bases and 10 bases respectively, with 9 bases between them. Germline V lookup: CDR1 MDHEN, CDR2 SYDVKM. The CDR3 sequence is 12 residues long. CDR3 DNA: TGTGCCAGCAGTATAAAAAACTCACCCCTCCACTTT. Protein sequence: CASSIKNSPLHF. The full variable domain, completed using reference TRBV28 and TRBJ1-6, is DVKVTQSSRYLVKRTGEKVFLECVQDMDHENMFWYRQDPGLGLRLIYFSYDVKMKEKGDIPEGYSVSREKKERFSLILESASTNQTSMYLCASSIKNSPLHFGNGTRLTVT.

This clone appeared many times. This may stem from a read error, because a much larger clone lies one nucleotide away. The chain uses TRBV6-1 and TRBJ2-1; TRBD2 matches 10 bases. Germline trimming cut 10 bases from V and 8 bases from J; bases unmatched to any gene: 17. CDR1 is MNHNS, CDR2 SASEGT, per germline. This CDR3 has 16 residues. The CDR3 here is CATGSLAGGFGDEQFF. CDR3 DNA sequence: TGTGCCACCGGGTCATTAGCGGGAGGCTTTGGCGATGAGCAGTTCTTC.

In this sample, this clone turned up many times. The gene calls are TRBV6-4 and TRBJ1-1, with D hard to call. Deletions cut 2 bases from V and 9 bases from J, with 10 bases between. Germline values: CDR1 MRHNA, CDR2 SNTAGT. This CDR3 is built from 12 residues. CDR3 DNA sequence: TGTGCCAGCAGTGACACACAGAGACAAGCTTTCTTT. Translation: CASSDTQRQAFF.

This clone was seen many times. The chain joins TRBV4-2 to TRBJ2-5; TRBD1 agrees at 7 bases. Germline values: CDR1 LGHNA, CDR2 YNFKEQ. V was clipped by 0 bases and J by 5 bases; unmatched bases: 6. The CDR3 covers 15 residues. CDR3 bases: TGTGCCAGCAGCCAAGATAGGGGGCTGGGGGAGACCCAGTACTTC. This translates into CASSQDRGLGETQYF.

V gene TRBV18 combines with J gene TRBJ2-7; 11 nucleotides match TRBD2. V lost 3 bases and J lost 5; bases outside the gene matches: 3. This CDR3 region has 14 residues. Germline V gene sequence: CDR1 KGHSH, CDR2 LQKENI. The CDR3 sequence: CASSPSSGRNEQYF. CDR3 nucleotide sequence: TGTGCCAGCTCACCTTCTAGCGGGAGGAACGAGCAGTACTTC.

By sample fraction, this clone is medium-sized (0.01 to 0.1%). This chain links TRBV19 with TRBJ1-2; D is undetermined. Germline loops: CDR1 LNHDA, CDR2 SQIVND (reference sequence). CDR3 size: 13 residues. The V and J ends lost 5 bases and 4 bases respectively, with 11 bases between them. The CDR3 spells CASSRGLAYGYTF. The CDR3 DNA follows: TGTGCCAGTAGTCGGGGTTTGGCCTATGGCTACACCTTC.

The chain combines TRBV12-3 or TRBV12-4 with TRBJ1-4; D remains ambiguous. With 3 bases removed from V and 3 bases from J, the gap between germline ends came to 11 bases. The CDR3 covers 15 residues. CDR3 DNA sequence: TGTGCCAGCAGTTTCTGGGTGTCCCCTAATGAAAAACTGTTTTTT. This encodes CASSFWVSPNEKLFF.

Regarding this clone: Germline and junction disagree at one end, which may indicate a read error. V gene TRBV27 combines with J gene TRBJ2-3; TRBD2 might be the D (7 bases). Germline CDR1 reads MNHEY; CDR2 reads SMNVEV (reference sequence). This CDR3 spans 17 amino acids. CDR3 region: CASSYWTAAGATETQYF. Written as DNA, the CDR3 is TGTGCCAGCAGTTACTGGACAGCGGCGGGAGCCACAGAGACGCAGTATTTT.

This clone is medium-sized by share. The CDR3 is CASREQGAVDSPLHF. For the CDR3, the DNA is TGTGCCAGCAGGGAACAGGGGGCGGTGGATTCACCCCTCCACTTT. The chain combines TRBV12-3 or TRBV12-4 with TRBJ1-6; 9 positions match TRBD1. This CDR3 contains 15 residues. V lost 6 bases to trimming and J lost 8 bases; unmatched junction nucleotides: 8.